Shown below are 18 T cell receptor beta chains from a single sample sequenced in a study of OX40 agonist ivuxolimab in advanced cancers. This table comes from immunoSEQ multiplex PCR, and its TCRdb copy is limited to in-frame clones, with some not included. The repertoire includes tens of thousands of clones, more than 75% of them detected once, and roughly 30% sits in the top ten. Source: CD4+ or CD8+ T cells sorted from blood, taken in a trial of the OX40 agonist ivuxolimab. The receptor source for this set is an adult with an advanced solid tumor such as melanoma, head and neck, liver or kidney cancer.

Turning to this clone: An end of the junction does not agree with germline; a read error may underlie this. The CDR3 is CASSLSKVPVVRF. CDR3 bases: TGTGCCAGCAGTTTATCGAAGGTACCTGTAGTTCGGTTC. The J gene is TRBJ2-7, the V gene TRBV27; no reliable D call. This CDR3 spans 13 amino acids. Germline V gene sequence: CDR1 MNHEY, CDR2 SMNVEV (reference sequence).

This chain joins TRBV28 and TRBJ2-7; 7 bases align to TRBD1. The CDR3 runs to 13 residues. Germline assignment: CDR1 MDHEN and CDR2 SYDVKM. The J segment lost 2 bases and the V segment lost 4 bases, leaving 2 bases of the junction unmatched. The CDR3 DNA follows: TGTGCCAGCAGTTCGCAGGGGGCCTACGAGCAGTACTTC. This encodes CASSSQGAYEQYF.

J is TRBJ1-1 and V is TRBV19; no definite D call. Germline V gene sequence: CDR1 LNHDA, CDR2 SQIVND (reference sequence). The CDR3 loop spans 13 amino acids. Trimming cost V 2 bases and J 1 base, with 5 bases left between them. CDR3 coding DNA: TGTGCCAGTAGTATAAATCGGAACACTGAAGCTTTCTTT. Protein product: CASSINRNTEAFF.

The CDR3 sequence is CASRSGQGLAGYEQYF. CDR3 coding DNA: TGTGCCAGCAGATCCGGACAGGGACTAGCGGGCTACGAGCAGTACTTC. The V and J genes are TRBV27 and TRBJ2-7, with 12 bases aligning to TRBD2. Germline CDR1 is MNHEY and CDR2 is SMNVEV (reference sequence). This CDR3 is built from 16 residues. The ends lost 6 bases at V and 3 bases at J; junction bases unmatched: 9.

This chain uses TRBV19 with TRBJ1-2, with no clear D. V was clipped by 5 bases and J by 4 bases, with 11 bases between them. Germline-derived CDR1 and CDR2 are LNHDA and SQIVND (reference sequence). CDR3 length equals 13 residues. The CDR3 is CASSPSGGYGYTF. CDR3 nucleotide sequence: TGTGCCAGTAGTCCCTCGGGAGGCTATGGCTACACCTTC.

The V call is TRBV19, the J call TRBJ2-1; D is possibly TRBD2 (6 bases). V was pared by 6 bases and J by 7 bases, with 10 bases between. The germline CDR1 and CDR2 sequences are LNHDA and SQIVND (reference sequence). This CDR3 comprises 12 residues. The CDR3: CASRWAGNEQFF. The CDR3 DNA is TGTGCCAGTAGATGGGCGGGAAATGAGCAGTTCTTC.

This chain connects TRBV6-5 to TRBJ2-7, with unresolved D. The V and J ends lost 4 bases and 7 bases respectively, with 8 bases between them. Germline loops: CDR1 MNHEY, CDR2 SVGAGI. This CDR3 contains 11 residues. CDR3 amino acids: CASSSDGEQYF. The CDR3 region has the DNA TGTGCCAGCAGTTCGGATGGGGAGCAGTACTTC.

The gene calls are TRBV18 and TRBJ2-7; D is tentatively TRBD1 or TRBD2 (5 bases each). CDR3 size: 14 residues. V lost 4 bases, J lost 0 bases, and 10 bases lay in between. Germline loops: CDR1 KGHSH, CDR2 LQKENI. This chain's CDR3 is CASSRWGSSYEQYF. CDR3 in DNA: TGTGCCAGCTCACGATGGGGGAGCTCCTACGAGCAGTACTTC.

The rearrangement joins TRBV5-8 to TRBJ1-4; D is undetermined. CDR3 length equals 14 residues. Germline V gene data show CDR1 as SGHTS and CDR2 as YDEGEE. V was shortened by 1 base and J by 3 bases, with 7 bases between the two germline ends. DNA of the CDR3: TGTGCCAGCAGCTTGAAAGGGTCTAATGAAAAACTGTTTTTT. Its translation: CASSLKGSNEKLFF.

This chain links TRBV28 with TRBJ2-7; no reliable D call. The CDR3 totals 13 residues. Deletions cut 8 bases from V and 0 bases from J, with 11 bases between. Per the germline V gene, CDR1 is MDHEN and CDR2 is SYDVKM. The CDR3 sequence is CASLGWSSYEQYF. CDR3 coding DNA: TGTGCCAGCCTCGGGTGGAGCTCCTACGAGCAGTACTTC.

This clone was detected once. The CDR3 reads CASSAGQGAGNEQFF. CDR3 in DNA: TGTGCCAGCAGCGCGGGACAGGGGGCGGGGAATGAGCAGTTCTTC. The chain carries TRBV9 and TRBJ2-1, with TRBD1 matching over 12 bases. J was trimmed by 7 bases and V by 3 bases; bases with no gene match: 5. The CDR3 has 15 amino acids. CDR1 and CDR2 (germline): SGDLS, YYNGEE.

The chain uses TRBV21-1 and TRBJ2-3; the table names TRBD1, a call not compared with the DNA. TRBV21-1 has pseudogene status. CDR3 length: 18 amino acids. The CDR3 DNA is TGTGCCAGCAGCAACCAGCATGTAGGGACAGGGGGTGGCGATACGCAGTATTTT. Its protein is CASSNQHVGTGGGDTQYF.

This clone was detected once. V is TRBV14 and J is TRBJ2-7, with TRBD1 matching 8 bases. The V gene's germline CDR1 is SGHDN and CDR2 FVKESK. The V gene end was trimmed by 6 bases and the J gene end by 2 bases; junction bases not matched to a gene: 6. CDR3 length: 14 residues. The CDR3, as DNA: TGTGCCAGCAGAGGACAGGGCCCCACCTACGAGCAGTACTTC. Amino acid sequence: CASRGQGPTYEQYF.

The rearrangement joins TRBV2 to TRBJ2-3, with D possibly being TRBD2 (5 bases). V shed 7 bases and J shed 2 bases, with 16 bases lying between them. Germline V gives CDR1 SNHLY, CDR2 FYNNEI. The CDR3 sequence is 15 residues long. CDR3 sequence: CASMRSGLDTDTQYF. The CDR3 bases are TGTGCCAGCATGCGGTCGGGGTTGGACACAGATACGCAGTATTTT.

This clone appeared a few times. V usage is TRBV30 and J usage is TRBJ1-5, with 8 bases fitting TRBD1. Germline CDR1 reads GTSNPN; CDR2 reads SVGIG (reference sequence). This CDR3 has 14 residues. Unmatched junction bases numbered 9, after V lost 4 bases and J lost 7 bases. CDR3 protein: CAWNRGTGRQPQHF. CDR3 in DNA: TGTGCCTGGAATCGCGGGACAGGTCGGCAGCCCCAGCATTTT.

The chain carries TRBV19 and TRBJ2-7, with TRBD1 identical over 7 bases. The V segment lost 2 bases and the J segment 6 bases; nucleotides outside the gene matches: 10. The CDR3 consists of 15 residues. Germline assignment: CDR1 LNHDA and CDR2 SQIVND (reference sequence). DNA for the CDR3: TGTGCCAGTAGTATAAGCGCCGGGACAGAGACCGAGCAGTACTTC. Its protein product is CASSISAGTETEQYF.

The rearrangement joins TRBV6-5 to TRBJ1-5, with TRBD1 as a possible D gene (5 bases). Trimming shortened V by 9 bases and J by 3 bases, and 12 bases separated the two germline ends. The CDR3 runs to 13 residues. Germline CDR1 MNHEY, CDR2 SVGAGI. CDR3 nucleotide sequence: TGTGCCAGTACGGGGGGGATCAATCAGCCCCAGCATTTT. The encoded protein is CASTGGINQPQHF.

V gene TRBV5-6 combines with J gene TRBJ2-7; D not resolved. With 7 bases removed from V and 6 bases from J, the gap between germline ends came to 17 bases. Germline CDR1 SGHDT, CDR2 YYEEEE. This CDR3 is built from 13 residues. The CDR3 spells CASLTWRTTEQYF. As DNA, the CDR3 is TGTGCCAGCCTTACCTGGCGAACGACCGAGCAGTACTTC.